The rows below give T cell receptor beta chains drawn from one sample of a study of T cell repertoires in ileal Crohn's disease. This table comes from immunoSEQ multiplex PCR, and its TCRdb copy is limited to in-frame clones, with some not included. The table records some 30,000 clones, about 81% of them present only once. The sequenced sample consisted of ileal tissue. The source of these receptors is an adult with Crohn's disease. Each CDR3 is given with its conserved first and last residue. D genes are given only for firm matches. Size values are once, few and many counts, or a class for expanded clones, and some rows have none.

d_gene,j_gene,abundance,v_gene,CDR3aa,CDR3nt
TRBD1,TRBJ1-1,NA,TRBV5-4,CASSTTGGAGTEAFF,TGTGCCAGCAGCACGACAGGGGGCGCAGGCACTGAAGCTTTCTTT
TRBD1,TRBJ1-1,NA,TRBV7-2,CASSPLGTGLNTEAFF,TGTGCCAGCAGCCCCCTCGGGACAGGATTGAACACTGAAGCTTTCTTT
TRBD1,TRBJ2-4,few,TRBV6-5,CASSLRQGAKNIQYF,TGTGCCAGCAGTTTGAGACAGGGGGCCAAAAACATTCAGTACTTC
NA,TRBJ2-3,NA,TRBV29-1,CSVVSKHTDTQYF,TGCAGCGTTGTATCCAAACACACAGATACGCAGTATTTT
NA,TRBJ1-2,NA,TRBV13,CASSFWTTGIYGYTF,TGTGCCAGCAGCTTCTGGACGACAGGCATCTATGGCTACACCTTC
TRBD1,TRBJ1-1,NA,TRBV7-3,CASSLMAGGNTEAFF,TGTGCCAGCAGCTTAATGGCAGGGGGGAACACTGAAGCTTTCTTT
NA,TRBJ1-1,once,TRBV19,CASSIDHRGNTEAFF,TGTGCCAGTAGTATAGACCACCGGGGGAACACTGAAGCTTTCTTT
TRBD1,TRBJ1-6,NA,TRBV7-8,CASSSRGGQGANSPLHF,TGTGCCAGCAGCAGCAGGGGCGGACAGGGGGCTAATTCACCCCTCCACTTT
TRBD2,TRBJ2-3,NA,TRBV5-1,CASSLTSGSPTDTQYF,TGCGCCAGCAGCTTGACTAGCGGGTCACCCACAGATACGCAGTATTTT
NA,TRBJ2-5,NA,TRBV2,CASTSQETQYF,TGTGCCAGCACTAGCCAAGAGACCCAGTACTTC
NA,TRBJ1-1,NA,TRBV4-3,CASSASWGANTEAFF,TGCGCCAGCAGCGCGTCGTGGGGAGCCAACACTGAAGCTTTCTTT
TRBD1,TRBJ1-6,NA,TRBV11-2,CASSLVGQGYSPLHF,TGTGCCAGCAGCTTAGTAGGACAGGGATATTCACCCCTCCACTTT
NA,TRBJ1-6,NA,TRBV2,CASMRRTSYNSPLHF,TGTGCCAGCATGCGGCGAACCTCCTATAATTCACCCCTCCACTTT
NA,TRBJ2-5,NA,TRBV27,CASSPRGFGQETQYF,TGTGCCAGCAGCCCGAGGGGGTTTGGGCAAGAGACCCAGTACTTC